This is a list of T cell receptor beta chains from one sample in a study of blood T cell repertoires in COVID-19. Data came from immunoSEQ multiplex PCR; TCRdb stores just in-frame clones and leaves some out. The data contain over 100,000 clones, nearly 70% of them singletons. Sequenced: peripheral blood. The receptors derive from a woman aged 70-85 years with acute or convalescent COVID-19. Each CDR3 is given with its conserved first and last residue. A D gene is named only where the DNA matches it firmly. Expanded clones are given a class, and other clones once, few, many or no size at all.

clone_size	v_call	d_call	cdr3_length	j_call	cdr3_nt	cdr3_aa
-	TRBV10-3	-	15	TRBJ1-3	TGTGCCATCAGTGAAACAGGGAGCTCTGGAAACACCATATATTTT	CAISETGSSGNTIYF
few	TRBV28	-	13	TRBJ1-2	TGTGCCAGCAGTTTGGGGCTGATATATGGCTACACCTTC	CASSLGLIYGYTF
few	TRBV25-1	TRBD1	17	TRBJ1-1	TGTGCCAGCAGTGAATACCTCCAGACAGGGGGGAATACTGAAGCTTTCTTT	CASSEYLQTGGNTEAFF
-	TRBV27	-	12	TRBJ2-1	TGTGCCAGCATGGGGCCGTACAATGAGCAGTTCTTC	CASMGPYNEQFF
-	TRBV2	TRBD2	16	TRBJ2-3	TGTGCCAGCAGCCAGGGACTAGCGGGATGGAGAGATACGCAGTATTTT	CASSQGLAGWRDTQYF
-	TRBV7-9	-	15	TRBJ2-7	TGTGCCAGCAGCTTCGGGTCAGCGCTTGCTGCCGAGCAGTACTTC	CASSFGSALAAEQYF
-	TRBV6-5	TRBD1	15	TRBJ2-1	TGTGCCAGCAGTCCACAGGGGTCCCCCACCTCTAAGCAGTTCTTC	CASSPQGSPTSKQFF
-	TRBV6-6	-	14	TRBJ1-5	TGTGCCAGCAGTTATTGGGACACCCATCAGCCCCAGCATTTT	CASSYWDTHQPQHF
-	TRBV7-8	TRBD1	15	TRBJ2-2	TGTGCCAGCAGACGACAGGGGAATAATGACGGGGAGCTGTTTTTT	CASRRQGNNDGELFF
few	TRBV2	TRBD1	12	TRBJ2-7	TGTGCCGGGGACAGGCGCCTGGGGGAGCAGTACTTC	CAGDRRLGEQYF